Each of the 30 T cell receptor beta chains below was sequenced from the same sample in a study of T cell responses to AZD1222 COVID-19 vaccine. The table came from immunoSEQ multiplex PCR; TCRdb's copy has only in-frame clones and leaves some out. The data contain tens of thousands of clones, nearly 90% of them singletons. This material consisted of peripheral blood, taken on day 0 of AZD1222 vaccination. The receptors were gathered from an adult in good health.

V gene TRBV5-6 combines with J gene TRBJ2-3, with TRBD2 as a possible D gene (6 bases). The germline gives CDR1 SGHDT, CDR2 YYEEEE. V dropped 4 bases and J dropped 0 bases, with 18 bases sitting between them. CDR3 size: 17 residues. The CDR3 reads CASSGSGVSPSTDTQYF. In nucleotides, the CDR3 is TGTGCCAGCAGCGGTAGCGGAGTTTCTCCTAGCACAGATACGCAGTATTTT.

CDR3 nucleotide sequence: TGTGCCAGCAGCTTAGTGGAGCCTGCTTTCTTT. As protein: CASSLVEPAFF. The chain has TRBV7-8 and TRBJ1-1; the D is unclear. Germline loops: CDR1 SGHVS, CDR2 FQNEAQ. This CDR3 is 11 amino acids long. Trimming removed 1 base at V and 11 bases at J, with 8 bases between.

This clone was detected only once. The genes are TRBV2 and TRBJ2-4, with TRBD2 matching over 8 bases. Germline loops: CDR1 SNHLY, CDR2 FYNNEI. V gave up 6 bases and J gave up 5 bases; unmatched junction bases: 15. The CDR3 is 17 amino acids. Here the CDR3 reads CASSTGGAFYRENIQYF. The CDR3 nucleotides are TGTGCCAGCAGCACCGGGGGGGCCTTTTATCGAGAAAACATTCAGTACTTC.

This sequence joins TRBV7-8 and TRBJ1-4; 10 bases match TRBD1. The CDR3 runs to 17 residues. The V gene end was trimmed by 5 bases and the J gene end by 0 bases; junction bases not matched to a gene: 6. Looked up from germline, CDR1 is SGHVS and CDR2 is FQNEAQ. The CDR3, as DNA: TGTGCCAGCAGCCGAGACAGGGGGCGCGCAACTAATGAAAAACTGTTTTTT. Translating it yields CASSRDRGRATNEKLFF. Full variable domain (outside the CDR3, taken from reference TRBV7-8 and TRBJ1-4): GAGVSQSPRYKVAKRGQDVALRCDPISGHVSLFWYQQALGQGPEFLTYFQNEAQLDKSGLPSDRFFAERPEGSVSTLKIQRTQQEDSAVYLCASSRDRGRATNEKLFFGSGTQLSVL.

The genes are TRBV5-1 and TRBJ1-2, with D perhaps matching TRBD1 (6 bases). Germline-derived CDR1 and CDR2 are SGHRS and YFSETQ. V was pared by 5 bases and J by 2 bases, with 13 bases between. This CDR3 contains 14 residues. The CDR3 DNA sequence: TGCGCCAGCAGTACAGGGCTCTACAACTATGGCTACACCTTC. It codes for CASSTGLYNYGYTF.

This clone was counted at least ten times. The sample has other DNA sequences that encode this CDR3 too. The V gene is TRBV5-8, the J gene TRBJ1-1; D is ambiguous. Between the trimmed V and J ends, which lost 1 base and 1 base, there was a span of 5 bases. This CDR3 spans 13 amino acids. Germline values: CDR1 SGHTS, CDR2 YDEGEE. The CDR3 DNA sequence: TGTGCCAGCAGCTTGAAGAGGAACACTGAAGCTTTCTTT. Translating gives CASSLKRNTEAFF.

The rearrangement joins TRBV6-2 or TRBV6-3 to TRBJ1-2; TRBD1 matches at 9 bases. Germline V gives CDR1 MNHEY, CDR2 SVGEGT. The CDR3 is 13 amino acids. The junction had 3 bases not matched to a gene; V was cut back by 2 bases and J by 8 bases. The CDR3 loop reads CASSYTQGAGYTF. Written as DNA, the CDR3 is TGTGCCAGCAGTTACACACAGGGGGCCGGCTACACCTTC.

The rearrangement uses TRBV7-2 and TRBJ1-6; D is unresolved. The CDR3 covers 18 residues. CDR1 and CDR2 (germline): SGHTA, FQGNSA. Trimming shortened V by 2 bases and J by 3 bases, and 17 bases separated the two germline ends. The CDR3 sequence is CASSLNGSPGLYNSPLHF. The CDR3 DNA reads TGTGCCAGCAGCTTAAATGGGTCACCGGGCCTCTATAATTCACCCCTCCACTTT.

J is TRBJ1-2 and V is TRBV25-1; no firm D call. The germline gives CDR1 MGHDK, CDR2 SYGVNS. This CDR3 has 16 amino acids. Deletions cut 1 base from V and 0 bases from J, with 12 bases between. CDR3 nucleotides: TGTGCCAGCAGTGAATCTGGCTTGAAAACTAACTATGGCTACACCTTC. Translating it yields CASSESGLKTNYGYTF.

V and J are TRBV10-3 and TRBJ2-7; D tentatively reads TRBD1 or TRBD2 (5 bases each). The CDR3 sequence is 14 residues long. Trimming stripped 10 bases from V and 2 bases from J, with 18 bases between. CDR1 and CDR2 from the germline V gene are ENHRY and SYGVKD. This chain's CDR3 is CATQTGQGTYEQYF. The CDR3 coding sequence is TGTGCCACCCAAACGGGGCAGGGTACCTACGAGCAGTACTTC.

The rearrangement uses TRBV7-8 and TRBJ2-6, with D unclear. Germline CDR1 SGHVS, CDR2 FQNEAQ. This CDR3 is built from 16 residues. Trimming took 5 bases from V and 3 from J, leaving 14 bases between them. In DNA form, the CDR3 reads TGTGCCAGCAGCCGCACCAATGTAGTTGGGGCCAACGTCCTGACTTTC. Its protein product is CASSRTNVVGANVLTF.

The gene calls are TRBV7-3 and TRBJ2-5, with D unresolved. The germline gives CDR1 SGHTA, CDR2 FQGTGA. Trimming shortened V by 5 bases and J by 2 bases, and 12 bases separated the two germline ends. The CDR3 is made up of 14 amino acids. In DNA, the CDR3 is TGTGCCAGCAGCCAAGGGTGGGGACAAGAGACCCAGTACTTC. Its translation: CASSQGWGQETQYF.

This chain connects TRBV7-8 to TRBJ2-7; TRBD2 matches 10 bases. CDR3 length equals 18 residues. V shed 7 bases, J shed 1 base, and the junction held 16 bases outside the gene matches. Germline-derived CDR1 and CDR2 are SGHVS and FQNEAQ. CDR3 protein: CASTLGGSLAGDSYEQYF. The CDR3 bases are TGTGCCAGCACCCTCGGGGGCTCCCTAGCGGGGGATTCCTACGAGCAGTACTTC. Combining the CDR3 with reference TRBV7-8 and TRBJ2-7 gives the whole variable domain GAGVSQSPRYKVAKRGQDVALRCDPISGHVSLFWYQQALGQGPEFLTYFQNEAQLDKSGLPSDRFFAERPEGSVSTLKIQRTQQEDSAVYLCASTLGGSLAGDSYEQYFGPGTRLTVT.

This chain joins TRBV10-3 and TRBJ2-1; a weak D match, TRBD1 (6 bases). This CDR3 is 12 amino acids long. CDR1 is ENHRY and CDR2 is SYGVKD in the germline V gene. Trimming removed 6 bases at V and 8 bases at J, with 11 bases between. The CDR3 region is CAISLQGDEQFF. For the CDR3, the DNA is TGTGCCATCAGCCTACAGGGAGATGAGCAGTTCTTC.

This clone was counted once. This chain connects TRBV5-1 to TRBJ2-1, with 10 bases aligning to TRBD1. V lost 4 bases to trimming and J lost 8 bases; unmatched junction nucleotides: 9. From germline, CDR1 is SGHRS and CDR2 YFSETQ. The CDR3 has 15 amino acids. CDR3 protein: CASSEGQGTGDEQFF. CDR3 nucleotide sequence: TGCGCCAGCAGCGAGGGACAGGGGACTGGCGATGAGCAGTTCTTC.

The chain employs TRBV6-5 and TRBJ1-6, with D possibly being TRBD1 (5 bases). Per the germline V gene, CDR1 is MNHEY and CDR2 is SVGAGI. There are 16 residues in the CDR3. Deletions cut 0 bases from V and 5 bases from J, with 11 bases between. CDR3 nucleotide sequence: TGTGCCAGCAGTTACTCGCAGAGGGGTGATAATTCACCCCTCCACTTT. This translates into CASSYSQRGDNSPLHF.

This rearrangement joins TRBV4-3 to TRBJ2-7, with 7 nucleotides matching TRBD2. This CDR3 contains 15 residues. Per germline, CDR1 LGHNA and CDR2 YSLEER. V gave up 1 base and J gave up 0 bases; unmatched junction bases: 3. CDR3 bases: TGCGCCAGCAGCCAAGGGGCGGGGGACTCCTACGAGCAGTACTTC. Encoded protein: CASSQGAGDSYEQYF.

This chain connects TRBV4-1 to TRBJ1-4, with D possibly being TRBD1 (5 bases). The V and J ends lost 2 bases and 7 bases respectively, with 17 bases between them. Germline V gene sequence: CDR1 MGHRA, CDR2 YSYEKL. This CDR3 comprises 16 residues. The CDR3 protein is CASSQYRDQSGEKLFF. Here the CDR3 DNA reads TGCGCCAGCAGCCAATACCGGGACCAGTCGGGTGAAAAACTGTTTTTT.

V usage is TRBV5-1 and J usage is TRBJ1-1; D remains unclear. CDR1 and CDR2 from the germline V gene are SGHRS and YFSETQ. Trimming took 5 bases from V and 2 from J, leaving 7 bases between them. The CDR3 has 12 amino acids. The CDR3 DNA sequence: TGCGCCAGCAGTAACACTAACACTGAAGCTTTCTTT. It translates to CASSNTNTEAFF.

The sample holds a few counts of this clone. The V gene is TRBV5-1, the J gene TRBJ1-3; TRBD1 matches 10 bases. CDR1 and CDR2 from the germline V gene are SGHRS and YFSETQ. This CDR3 comprises 20 residues. V shed 3 bases, J shed 0 bases, and the junction held 15 bases outside the gene matches. Here the CDR3 reads CASSSSWGQGLLFSGNTIYF. The CDR3 bases are TGCGCCAGCAGCTCCTCCTGGGGACAGGGGCTATTATTCTCTGGAAACACCATATATTTT. Full variable domain (outside the CDR3, taken from reference TRBV5-1 and TRBJ1-3): KAGVTQTPRYLIKTRGQQVTLSCSPISGHRSVSWYQQTPGQGLQFLFEYFSETQRNKGNFPGRFSGRQFSNSRSEMNVSTLELGDSALYLCASSSSWGQGLLFSGNTIYFGEGSWLTVV.

This clone was counted a single time. This chain uses TRBV4-3 with TRBJ2-3; D is perhaps TRBD1 (5 bases). Germline CDR1 and CDR2: LGHNA and YSLEER. The CDR3 has 17 residues. V was cut by 0 bases and J by 5 bases, with 18 bases left in between. The CDR3 nucleotides are TGCGCCAGCAGCCAAGAGAGATCCAGGGTATTAGGAGATACGCAGTATTTT. It is translated as CASSQERSRVLGDTQYF.

In its sample, this clone was seen once. The CDR3 DNA sequence: TGTGCCAGCAGCCGGGACAGGGGAACGGGTCAGCCCCAGCATTTT. It specifies CASSRDRGTGQPQHF. This chain links TRBV7-8 with TRBJ1-5, with 10 bases aligning to TRBD1. The V gene end was trimmed by 5 bases and the J gene end by 6 bases; junction bases not matched to a gene: 7. The CDR3 has 15 residues. Germline lookup yields CDR1 SGHVS and CDR2 FQNEAQ.

The rearrangement uses TRBV18 and TRBJ1-2; a possible D gene is TRBD1 (5 bases). The V end lost 6 bases, the J end lost 7 bases, and 21 bases lay between the germline ends. The CDR3 has 15 amino acids. Germline CDR1 KGHSH, CDR2 LQKENI. The CDR3 reads CASSPEGPGLAGYTF. In DNA form, the CDR3 reads TGTGCCAGCTCCCCCGAGGGCCCGGGGCTGGCTGGCTACACCTTC.

The genes are TRBV6-2 or TRBV6-3 and TRBJ2-1; perhaps TRBD1 as D (6 bases). Germline V gene lookup returns CDR1 MNHEY and CDR2 SVGEGT. The CDR3 is 15 amino acids. V gave up 2 bases and J gave up 3 bases, with 11 bases separating them. CDR3 loop: CASSYADRIYNEQFF. CDR3 bases: TGTGCCAGCAGTTACGCGGACAGAATCTACAATGAGCAGTTCTTC.

The chain uses TRBV7-9 and TRBJ1-1; D uncertain. Germline lookup yields CDR1 SEHNR and CDR2 FQNEAQ (reference sequence). Trimming removed 4 bases at V and 4 bases at J, with 7 bases between. The CDR3 has 12 amino acids. CDR3 DNA: TGTGCCAGCAGCTATGGGCGCACTGAAGCTTTCTTT. As protein: CASSYGRTEAFF.

This chain joins TRBV5-1 and TRBJ1-1; tentative D call: TRBD1 (5 bases). Trimming stripped 1 base from V and 5 bases from J, with 12 bases between. Germline-derived CDR1 and CDR2 are SGHRS and YFSETQ. This CDR3 contains 14 residues. CDR3 amino acids: CASSLWGEGTEAFF. CDR3 nucleotide sequence: TGCGCCAGCAGCTTGTGGGGTGAGGGGACTGAAGCTTTCTTT.

This rearrangement joins TRBV7-2 to TRBJ2-3; the D gene could be TRBD1 or TRBD2 (6 bases each). The V end lost 2 bases, the J end lost 6 bases, and 12 bases lay between the germline ends. The germline gives CDR1 SGHTA, CDR2 FQGNSA. The CDR3 is 14 residues long. CDR3 region: CASSLSRGPDTQYF. CDR3 bases: TGTGCCAGCAGCTTAAGTCGGGGGCCCGATACGCAGTATTTT.

This sequence joins TRBV5-4 and TRBJ1-1; the match to TRBD1 covers 10 bases. J was trimmed by 5 bases and V by 2 bases; bases with no gene match: 6. The germline V gene encodes CDR1 SGHNT and CDR2 YYREEE (reference sequence). The CDR3 has 15 amino acids. CDR3 nucleotide sequence: TGTGCCAGCAGCTTCAGACAGGGGGCGCGTACTGAAGCTTTCTTT. This gives the protein CASSFRQGARTEAFF.

The chain links TRBV4-1 to TRBJ2-7, with D perhaps matching TRBD1 (6 bases). Germline V gene data show CDR1 as MGHRA and CDR2 as YSYEKL. V lost 4 bases and J 5 bases, leaving 12 bases between the germline ends. This CDR3 region has 13 residues. This CDR3 reads CASSRTGTNEQYF. The DNA of the CDR3 is TGCGCCAGCAGCCGGACCGGGACAAACGAGCAGTACTTC.

The genes are TRBV7-9 and TRBJ1-1; TRBD1 matches at 10 bases. V was pared by 5 bases and J by 3 bases, with 6 bases of the junction left unmatched. CDR1 is SEHNR and CDR2 is FQNEAQ in the germline V gene (reference sequence). The CDR3 length is 15 residues. CDR3 protein: CASSRTGTGDTEAFF. The CDR3 DNA follows: TGTGCCAGCAGCCGTACCGGGACAGGGGACACTGAAGCTTTCTTT.